Presented here are 26 T cell receptor beta chains from one specimen sequenced in a study of long-term antiretroviral therapy in people with HIV. This was the immunoSEQ v3.0 assay at survey level. TCRdb keeps only in-frame clones here, not all; method: immunoSEQ multiplex PCR. Among roughly 15,000 clones listed, about 81% were seen once. The input for sequencing was unsorted PBMCs, taken 3.2 years after starting antiretroviral therapy. The receptors shown here come from a woman aged 40 to 49 with HIV.

This clone was seen a handful of times. CDR3 sequence: CASSYREYQPQHF. The DNA for the CDR3 is TGTGCCAGCAGTTACAGGGAGTATCAGCCCCAGCATTTT. The chain carries TRBV2 and TRBJ1-5; D might be TRBD1 (6 bases). The CDR3 totals 13 residues. Germline CDR1 reads SNHLY; CDR2 reads FYNNEI. V lost 5 bases, J lost 5 bases, and 10 bases lay in between.

V is TRBV30 and J is TRBJ1-1, with unresolved D. The CDR3 totals 14 residues. CDR1 and CDR2 from the germline V gene are GTSNPN and SVGIG (reference sequence). With 4 bases removed from V and 0 bases from J, the gap between germline ends came to 12 bases. The CDR3: CAWKGNYMNTEAFF. CDR3 in DNA: TGTGCCTGGAAAGGGAATTACATGAACACTGAAGCTTTCTTT.

This clone was observed a handful of times. The chain recombines TRBV10-1 with TRBJ2-5; the D is unclear. CDR1 and CDR2 from the germline V gene are WNHNN and SYGVQD (reference sequence). Trimming stripped 6 bases from V and 5 bases from J, with 16 bases between. There are 14 residues in the CDR3. Written as DNA, the CDR3 is TGCGCCAGCAGCGCCGAAACTACCGTGGAGACCCAGTACTTC. Its translation: CASSAETTVETQYF.

CDR3 sequence (DNA): TGTGCCAGCAGTTACTCATTAAGGGTGGGCACTGAAGCTTTCTTT. The encoded protein is CASSYSLRVGTEAFF. V and J are TRBV6-5 and TRBJ1-1, with no clear D. Trimming removed 0 bases at V and 4 bases at J, with 12 bases between. This CDR3 contains 15 residues. Germline V gene data show CDR1 as MNHEY and CDR2 as SVGAGI.

The V and J genes are TRBV10-3 and TRBJ1-5, with D uncertain. Trimming cost V 5 bases and J 3 bases, with 5 bases left between them. The germline CDR1 and CDR2 sequences are ENHRY and SYGVKD. The CDR3 length is 12 residues. The DNA for the CDR3 is TGTGCCATCAGTAATGACAATCAGCCCCAGCATTTT. This translates into CAISNDNQPQHF.

By share, this clone ranks as medium-sized. The genes are TRBV7-9 and TRBJ1-1, with 9 bases fitting TRBD1. From germline, CDR1 is SEHNR and CDR2 FQNEAQ (reference sequence). This CDR3 region has 17 residues. Losses at the gene ends were 5 bases for V and 0 bases for J; bases not matched to a gene: 10. The CDR3 nucleotides are TGTGCCAGCAGCCGAGGGGGGACAGGGAGGATGAACACTGAAGCTTTCTTT. It encodes CASSRGGTGRMNTEAFF.

This clone came up a few times. The chain links TRBV2 to TRBJ1-1; 9 nucleotides line up with TRBD1. The germline V gene has CDR1 SNHLY and CDR2 FYNNEI. This CDR3 has 13 amino acids. J gave up 11 bases and V 2 bases, and 6 bases lay outside the gene matches. For the CDR3, the DNA is TGTGCCAGCAGTGAAAGGACAGGGGTACAGGCTTTCTTT. As protein: CASSERTGVQAFF.

This rearrangement joins TRBV29-1 to TRBJ1-2; no clear D gene. Trimming shortened V by 2 bases and J by 8 bases, and 9 bases separated the two germline ends. The germline V gene has CDR1 SQVTM and CDR2 ANQGSEA. This CDR3 is 11 amino acids long. In DNA form, the CDR3 reads TGCAGCGTTGAAAGGTTTGGGGGCTACACCTTC. Amino acid sequence: CSVERFGGYTF. Based on the CDR3 plus reference TRBV29-1 and TRBJ1-2, the full variable domain is SAVISQKPSRDICQRGTSLTIQCQVDSQVTMMFWYRQQPGQSLTLIATANQGSEATYESGFVIDKFPISRPNLTFSTLTVSNMSPEDSSIYLCSVERFGGYTFGSGTRLTVV.

This clone was detected only once. The chain carries TRBV5-1 and TRBJ2-3; the D gene is possibly TRBD2 (5 bases). The V gene lost 2 bases and the J gene lost 2 bases, with 9 bases spanning the gap. There are 14 residues in the CDR3. The germline V gene encodes CDR1 SGHRS and CDR2 YFSETQ. CDR3 amino acids: CASSLPGNTDTQYF. DNA for the CDR3: TGCGCCAGCAGCTTACCCGGGAACACAGATACGCAGTATTTT.

This clone was seen just once. This chain links TRBV11-2 with TRBJ1-1; no reliable D call. Between the trimmed V and J ends, which lost 5 bases and 0 bases, there was a span of 16 bases. This CDR3 is 16 amino acids long. From germline, CDR1 is SGHAT and CDR2 FQNNGV. The CDR3 protein is CASSLMRRPLNTEAFF. The CDR3 DNA reads as TGTGCCAGCAGCCTAATGAGGAGGCCTTTGAACACTGAAGCTTTCTTT.

This clone was found a few times. The J gene is TRBJ2-5, the V gene TRBV5-1, with D hard to call. The V and J ends lost 0 bases and 5 bases respectively, with 11 bases between them. The CDR3 totals 14 residues. Germline V gene lookup returns CDR1 SGHRS and CDR2 YFSETQ. Written as DNA, the CDR3 is TGCGCCAGCAGCTTGGGTCGGTATCGGGAGACCCAGTACTTC. This gives the protein CASSLGRYRETQYF.

In DNA, the CDR3 is TGTGCCAGCGGCAGGGGCTCTGGGGCCAACGTCCTGACTTTC. Protein product: CASGRGSGANVLTF. V and J are TRBV7-9 and TRBJ2-6, with a weak D call TRBD1 (6 bases). The CDR3 loop spans 14 amino acids. V was pared by 8 bases and J by 0 bases, with 8 bases between. CDR1 SEHNR and CDR2 FQNEAQ come from the germline V gene (reference sequence).

This chain joins TRBV7-9 and TRBJ2-7, with D possibly TRBD1 on 6 matching bases. Trimming removed 5 bases at V and 2 bases at J, with 13 bases between. CDR3 length: 14 amino acids. Per germline, CDR1 SEHNR and CDR2 FQNEAQ (reference sequence). The CDR3 loop reads CASSPLTGPYEQYF. The CDR3 DNA follows: TGTGCCAGCAGCCCCCTGACAGGACCCTACGAGCAGTACTTC.

The chain employs TRBV6-5 and TRBJ2-7, with 7 bases matching TRBD1. Germline values: CDR1 MNHEY, CDR2 SVGAGI. This CDR3 has 13 amino acids. V lost 6 bases, J lost 6 bases, and 8 bases stayed unmatched. DNA of the CDR3: TGTGCCAGCAGACCTACAGGGGTTCGCGAGCAGTACTTC. It specifies CASRPTGVREQYF.

The chain couples TRBV7-9 to TRBJ2-5, with 8 bases identical to TRBD1. The ends lost 4 bases at V and 5 bases at J; junction bases unmatched: 12. CDR1 is SEHNR and CDR2 is FQNEAQ in the germline V gene (reference sequence). CDR3 length: 16 residues. The CDR3 nucleotides are TGTGCCAGCAGCTCCTTACGCCCAGGGGGCTCGGAGACCCAGTACTTC. Encoded protein: CASSSLRPGGSETQYF. Complete variable domain (other parts from reference TRBV7-9 and TRBJ2-5): DTGVSQNPRHKITKRGQNVTFRCDPISEHNRLYWYRQTLGQGPEFLTYFQNEAQLEKSRLLSDRFSAERPKGSFSTLEIQRTEQGDSAMYLCASSSLRPGGSETQYFGPGTRLLVL.

This clone occurred a few times. The rearrangement uses TRBV9 and TRBJ1-5, with D possibly TRBD1 on 6 matching bases. Germline loops: CDR1 SGDLS, CDR2 YYNGEE. CDR3 length: 14 residues. Trimming took off 4 bases at V and 5 bases at J, with 13 bases between the two ends. CDR3 sequence: CASSPGEWHQPQHF. CDR3 nucleotides: TGTGCCAGCAGCCCAGGGGAGTGGCATCAGCCCCAGCATTTT.

The V and J genes are TRBV6-5 and TRBJ2-1; 13 bases match TRBD2. CDR3 length: 14 residues. After removal of 9 bases from V and 10 bases from J, the junction contained 9 bases not matched to a gene. Germline values: CDR1 MNHEY, CDR2 SVGAGI. CDR3 loop: CASSGLAGVGEQFF. The CDR3 nucleotides read TGTGCCAGTTCCGGACTAGCGGGGGTAGGAGAGCAGTTCTTC.

This clone was recorded a few times. The CDR3 coding sequence is TGTGCCAGCAGTTTACTATCACCCCCAGGGCTGTTTTTT. This sequence encodes CASSLLSPPGLFF. The chain carries TRBV27 and TRBJ2-2; D is undetermined. This CDR3 has 13 residues. Trimming removed 2 bases from V and 13 bases from J, with 14 bases in between. Germline values: CDR1 MNHEY, CDR2 SMNVEV (reference sequence).

The genes are TRBV2 and TRBJ2-2, with 8 bases matching TRBD2. V gave up 4 bases and J gave up 1 base; unmatched junction bases: 5. This CDR3 has 16 residues. Germline V gene data show CDR1 as SNHLY and CDR2 as FYNNEI. CDR3 protein: CASSGAGGLNTGELFF. In nucleotides, the CDR3 is TGTGCCAGCAGTGGCGCGGGGGGATTGAACACCGGGGAGCTGTTTTTT.

The rearrangement uses TRBV5-4 and TRBJ2-5; the match to TRBD2 covers 8 bases. CDR1 and CDR2 (germline): SGHNT, YYREEE (reference sequence). Trimming removed 0 bases from V and 5 bases from J; junction bases left unmatched: 6. CDR3 length: 15 residues. Here the CDR3 DNA reads TGTGCCAGCAGCTTGGTCTTTAGCGGGGACGAGACCCAGTACTTC. Residues: CASSLVFSGDETQYF.

V is TRBV6-6 and J is TRBJ1-4, with no clear D. This CDR3 has 14 residues. Trimming removed 8 bases at V and 0 bases at J, with 10 bases between. The germline gives CDR1 MNHNY, CDR2 SVGAGI (reference sequence). The CDR3 sequence is CASVLGATNEKLFF. CDR3 coding DNA: TGTGCCAGCGTTCTCGGGGCAACTAATGAAAAACTGTTTTTT.

The chain carries TRBV5-1 and TRBJ2-5; 10 positions match TRBD1. Germline values: CDR1 SGHRS, CDR2 YFSETQ. The CDR3 runs 16 residues. V trimming: 1 base; J trimming: 4 bases; junction bases outside the gene matches: 7. The CDR3 nucleotides read TGCGCCAGCAGCTTGCAGGGGACAGGGGTGAGAGAGACCCAGTACTTC. Translating it yields CASSLQGTGVRETQYF.

The chain links TRBV27 to TRBJ1-3; TRBD1 is a possible D gene (6 bases). Germline assignment: CDR1 MNHEY and CDR2 SMNVEV (reference sequence). Deletions cut 8 bases from V and 0 bases from J, with 17 bases between. The CDR3 spans 16 residues. CDR3 residues: CASRRGGSSSGNTIYF. CDR3 coding DNA: TGTGCCAGCCGACGAGGGGGATCCAGCTCTGGAAACACCATATATTTT.

The rearrangement joins TRBV30 to TRBJ1-4; the D gene is possibly TRBD1 (5 bases). This CDR3 region has 14 residues. Germline CDR1 and CDR2: GTSNPN and SVGIG (reference sequence). Trimming pared 4 bases from V and 5 bases from J, leaving 14 bases between. In nucleotides, the CDR3 is TGTGCCTGGAATAGGGGAGGTGTCAATGAAAAACTGTTTTTT. Protein sequence: CAWNRGGVNEKLFF.

This clone was detected a few times. V usage is TRBV5-4 and J usage is TRBJ1-1; D unclear. Germline V gene sequence: CDR1 SGHNT, CDR2 YYREEE (reference sequence). Trimming removed 2 bases from V and 5 bases from J, with 16 bases in between. The CDR3 is made up of 15 amino acids. The CDR3 protein is CASSFPAGSGTEAFF. The CDR3 nucleotides are TGTGCCAGCAGCTTCCCGGCAGGCAGCGGAACTGAAGCTTTCTTT.

V gene TRBV5-1 combines with J gene TRBJ2-7; unclear D gene. Germline values: CDR1 SGHRS, CDR2 YFSETQ. The CDR3 extends over 15 amino acids. V gave up 0 bases and J gave up 2 bases, with 12 bases separating them. The CDR3 reads CASSLVDASTYEQYF. DNA of the CDR3: TGCGCCAGCAGCTTGGTAGACGCCAGTACCTACGAGCAGTACTTC.